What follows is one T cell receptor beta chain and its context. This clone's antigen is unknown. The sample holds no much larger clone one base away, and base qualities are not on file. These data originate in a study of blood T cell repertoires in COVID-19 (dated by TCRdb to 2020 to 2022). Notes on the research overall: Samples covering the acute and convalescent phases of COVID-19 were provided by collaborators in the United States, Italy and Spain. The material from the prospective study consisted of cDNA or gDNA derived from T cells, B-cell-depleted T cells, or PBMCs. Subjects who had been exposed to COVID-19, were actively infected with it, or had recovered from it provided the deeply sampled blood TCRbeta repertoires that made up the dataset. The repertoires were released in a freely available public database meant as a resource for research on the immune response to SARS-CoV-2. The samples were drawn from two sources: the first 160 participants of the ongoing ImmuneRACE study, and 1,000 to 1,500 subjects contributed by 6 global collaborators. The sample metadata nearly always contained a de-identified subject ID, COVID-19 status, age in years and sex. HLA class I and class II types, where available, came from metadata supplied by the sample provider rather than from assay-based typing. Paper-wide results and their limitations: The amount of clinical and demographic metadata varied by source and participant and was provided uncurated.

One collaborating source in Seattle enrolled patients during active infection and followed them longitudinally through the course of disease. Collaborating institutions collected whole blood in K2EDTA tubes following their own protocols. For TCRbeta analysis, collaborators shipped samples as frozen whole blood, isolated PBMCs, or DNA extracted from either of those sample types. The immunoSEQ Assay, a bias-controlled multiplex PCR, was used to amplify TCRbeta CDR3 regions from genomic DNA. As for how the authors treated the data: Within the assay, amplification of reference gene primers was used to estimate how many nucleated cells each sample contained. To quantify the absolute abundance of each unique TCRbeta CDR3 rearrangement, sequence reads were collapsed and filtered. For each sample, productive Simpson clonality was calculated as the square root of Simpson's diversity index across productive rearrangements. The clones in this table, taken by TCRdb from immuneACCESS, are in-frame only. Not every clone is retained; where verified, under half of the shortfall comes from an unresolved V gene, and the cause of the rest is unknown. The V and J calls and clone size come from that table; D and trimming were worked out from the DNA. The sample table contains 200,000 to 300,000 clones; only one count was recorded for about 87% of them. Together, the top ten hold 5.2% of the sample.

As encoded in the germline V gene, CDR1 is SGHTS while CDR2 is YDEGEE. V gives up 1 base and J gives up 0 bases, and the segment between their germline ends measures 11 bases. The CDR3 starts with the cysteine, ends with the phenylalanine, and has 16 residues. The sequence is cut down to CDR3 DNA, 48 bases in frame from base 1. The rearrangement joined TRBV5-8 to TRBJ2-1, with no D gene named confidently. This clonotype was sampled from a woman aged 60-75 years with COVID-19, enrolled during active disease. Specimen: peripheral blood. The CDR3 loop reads CASSLFALSSYNEQFF. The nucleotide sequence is TGTGCCAGCAGCTTGTTCGCCCTCAGCTCCTACAATGAGCAGTTCTTC.